This T cell receptor (beta chain) was recorded in a study of beta chain features in type 1 diabetes (dated by TCRdb to between 2018 and 2020). Broadly, across the study: Patients and healthy donors did not differ in mean age, gender distribution, total cell number or subset yield. Regulatory and stem cell-like memory subsets were isolated from only 8 patients and about eight healthy donors, whereas naive and central memory subsets came from all 30 or so donors. A total of about 100,000,000 sorted cells were examined across all samples, and RNA yield correlated strongly with the number of cells per subset. In the study, TCRB repertoires of sorted circulating CD4+ T cell subsets from recently diagnosed type 1 diabetes patients were compared with those of matched healthy donors. The full study reports these points: A moderate but significant shortening of TCRB CDR3 length was observed in type 1 diabetes patients in all four CD4+ subsets. PCR might favor shorter templates, but patient and control samples were amplified and corrected together, so any skew would affect both groups equally. Naive, central memory and regulatory TCRB repertoires appeared more similar among patients than among healthy donors. Sequencing cDNA rather than genomic DNA could over-represent highly expressing activated cells, although activation and CD3 levels did not differ between groups. Because small numbers of individuals were included in the HLA sub-analyses, any influence of HLA type on TCRB rearrangement was left unresolved. At VDJ recombination sites, type 1 diabetes patients had fewer insertions and more deleted nucleotides, which implies abnormalities in thymic rearrangement.

The High Capacity cDNA Reverse Transcription Kit was used to reverse transcribe all of the isolated RNA, meaning that expressed TCRB transcripts were what got sequenced. Deep immunoSEQ sequencing was applied to naive, central memory and regulatory T cell samples, giving an average of about 3.57 million total reads per sample. After sorted cells were lysed in RLT buffer, RNA was extracted with DNase-treated RNeasy Micro or Mini kits, with the choice depending on cell number. To prevent cross-contamination, each cell subset was processed individually, whereas patient and healthy donor samples were processed jointly. The immunoSEQ multiplex PCR was used to amplify TCRB sequences from cDNA, yielding 87-bp fragments that span the CDR3 region. The amplicons were sequenced using the Illumina HiSeq platform. Processing in the source paper ran as follows. PCR bias was computationally corrected using synthetic template baselines, reads within Hamming distance 2 were collapsed, and singletons that could not be merged were discarded. Reads were aligned against IMGT so that V, D and J genes, CDR3 length and insertions or deletions at six rearrangement sites could be assigned. Within each subset, clonotype counts were normalized to sorted cell number, and only after that were true diversity and Gini coefficients computed with the tcR R package. The overlap coefficient, calculated on TCRB nucleotide sequences, was used to quantify repertoire sharing. Out-of-frame TCRB sequences from naive cells were analyzed as a proxy for the pre-selection repertoire. What TCRdb holds here is the immuneACCESS table cut down to in-frame rearrangements. Part of the clones is not present; checked against another copy, under half of the missing clones reflect an unresolved V gene, and the others are unexplained. V and J calls and clone size follow that table, whereas D and trimming were derived from the DNA. The sample includes roughly 250,000 clones, with around 65% observed a single time. The top ten hold about 0.051% of the sample.

From each donor, a single peripheral blood sample of about 100 mL on average was drawn into heparinised tubes. Naive, central memory, regulatory and stem cell-like memory CD4+ T cells were sorted on a BD FACSAria II using a panel including CD45RO, CCR7, CD25, CD127, CD95 and CD27. Purity was above 98% for every sorted population. Right away, PBMCs were isolated by Lymphoprep density gradient centrifugation and were stained directly, with no culture step. So that batch effects would be minimized, each experiment stained and sorted samples in pairs, pairing one healthy donor with one patient. Note on this clone: The antigen it recognizes is unknown. No much larger clone exists at a distance of one base, and base qualities are not known.

This TCR was sampled from a man aged 30-40 years in good health. The sequencing sample was made of naive CD4+ T cells from blood. Per the publication, the cell subset or site label means: true naive CD4+ T cells.

The DNA reads as follows: TGTGCCTTACTAGCGGGGGGCACAGATACGCAGTATTTT. Translation gives CALLAGGTDTQYF. This chain joins TRBV30 to TRBJ2-3; TRBD2 fits 11 bases in the junction. The germline V gene (reference sequence) gives CDR1 as GTSNPN and CDR2 as SVGIG. Here V drops 7 bases and J drops 1 base, and the junction holds 1 base not matched to any gene. The CDR3, cysteine through phenylalanine, is 13 amino acids long. This entry keeps only the CDR3 DNA: 39 bases, framed from base 1.